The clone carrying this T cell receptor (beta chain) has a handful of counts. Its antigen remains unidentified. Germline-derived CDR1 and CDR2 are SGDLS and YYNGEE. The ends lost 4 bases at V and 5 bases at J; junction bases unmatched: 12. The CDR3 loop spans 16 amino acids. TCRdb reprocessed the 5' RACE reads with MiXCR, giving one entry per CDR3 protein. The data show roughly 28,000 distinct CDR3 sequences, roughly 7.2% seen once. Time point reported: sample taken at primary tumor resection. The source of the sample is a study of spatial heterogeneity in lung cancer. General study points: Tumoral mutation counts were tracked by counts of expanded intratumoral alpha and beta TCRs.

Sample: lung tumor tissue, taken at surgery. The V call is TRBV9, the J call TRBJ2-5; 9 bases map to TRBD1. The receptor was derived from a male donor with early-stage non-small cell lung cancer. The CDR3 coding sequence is TGTGCCAGCAGCCCGAGGGGGACAGGGTCATTGGAGACCCAGTACTTC. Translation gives CASSPRGTGSLETQYF.